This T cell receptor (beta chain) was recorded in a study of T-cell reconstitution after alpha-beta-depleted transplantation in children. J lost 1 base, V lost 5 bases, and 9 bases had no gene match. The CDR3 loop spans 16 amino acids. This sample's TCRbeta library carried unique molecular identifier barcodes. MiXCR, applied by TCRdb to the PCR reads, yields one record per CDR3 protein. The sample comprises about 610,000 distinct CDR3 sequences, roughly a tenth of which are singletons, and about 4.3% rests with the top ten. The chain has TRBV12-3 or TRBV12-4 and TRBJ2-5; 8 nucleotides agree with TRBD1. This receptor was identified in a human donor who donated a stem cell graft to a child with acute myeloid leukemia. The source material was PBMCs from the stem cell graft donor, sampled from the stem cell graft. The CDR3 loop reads CASSARQGKGQETQYF. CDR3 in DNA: TGTGCCAGCAGTGCCCGACAGGGGAAGGGCCAAGAGACCCAGTACTTC.